These 31 T cell receptor beta chains were sequenced from one sample in a study of blood T cells in healthy people across ages. The second PCR ran roughly 7 to 12 cycles with a sample-barcoded 5' primer and J-beta primers. TCRdb re-derived calls from the 5' RACE reads in MiXCR, one entry per CDR3 protein. Of roughly 1.7 million distinct CDR3 sequences in the sample, about 35% were seen once. Sequencing was carried out using blood. The source is a woman in her twenties or thirties in good health.

The chain links TRBV6-1 to TRBJ2-1; 10 bases match TRBD2. The CDR3 has 15 residues. CDR1 and CDR2 (germline): MNHNS, SASEGT. V gave up 2 bases and J gave up 8 bases; unmatched junction bases: 6. The CDR3 sequence is CASSELAGVPDEQFF. CDR3 in DNA: TGTGCCAGCAGTGAACTAGCGGGAGTTCCCGATGAGCAGTTCTTC.

This sequence joins TRBV28 and TRBJ1-1, with D unresolved. Germline lookup yields CDR1 MDHEN and CDR2 SYDVKM. With 2 bases removed from V and 0 bases from J, the gap between germline ends came to 13 bases. The CDR3 is 16 amino acids. The CDR3 DNA is TGTGCCAGCAGTTTAGTGTCGAGAAGGGTGAACACTGAAGCTTTCTTT. Translation gives CASSLVSRRVNTEAFF.

This clonotype was counted many times. This chain links TRBV7-2 with TRBJ2-3, with 8 bases aligning to TRBD2. Trimming cost V 5 bases and J 14 bases; bases outside gene matches: 9. The CDR3 extends over 12 amino acids. CDR1 is SGHTA, CDR2 FQGNSA, per germline. In nucleotides, the CDR3 is TGTGCCAGCAGCCTCCAGCGGGGGAATTCGTATTTT. The encoded protein is CASSLQRGNSYF.

The chain links TRBV7-9 to TRBJ2-3, with a weak D call TRBD2 (6 bases). Per the germline V gene, CDR1 is SEHNR and CDR2 is FQNEAQ (reference sequence). The CDR3 runs 13 residues. V gave up 5 bases and J gave up 6 bases, with 12 bases separating them. CDR3 DNA: TGTGCCAGCAGCCATGGCGGGGACGATACGCAGTATTTT. Encoded protein: CASSHGGDDTQYF.

About this clonotype: A junction end diverges from the germline sequence, so it may reflect a read error. The chain is built from TRBV2 and TRBJ2-7; the D gene is possibly TRBD1 (7 bases). The V gene's germline CDR1 is SNHLY and CDR2 FYNNEI. This CDR3 region has 14 residues. The CDR3 DNA reads TGTGCCGGCAGGGCGGGACAGACAGCCTACGAGCAGTACTTC. Its translation: CAGRAGQTAYEQYF. The full variable domain, completed using reference TRBV2 and TRBJ2-7, is EPEVTQTPSHQVTQMGQEVILRCVPISNHLYFYWYRQILGQKVEFLVSFYNNEISEKSEIFDDQFSVERPDGSNFTLKIRSTKLEDSAMYFCAGRAGQTAYEQYFGPGTRLTVT.

In its sample, this clonotype was seen a few times. The chain links TRBV12-3 or TRBV12-4 to TRBJ1-5; TRBD1 matches 8 bases. The CDR3 has 16 amino acids. V was pared by 6 bases and J by 1 base, with 8 bases of the junction left unmatched. CDR3 sequence reads: CASRPDRGGSNQPQHF. Here the CDR3 DNA reads TGTGCCAGCAGACCAGACAGGGGTGGGAGCAATCAGCCCCAGCATTTT.

The chain has TRBV5-4 and TRBJ2-4; possible D gene TRBD2, 6 bases. Germline lookup yields CDR1 SGHNT and CDR2 YYREEE (reference sequence). V gave up 0 bases and J gave up 0 bases, with 10 bases separating them. CDR3 size: 16 residues. CDR3 coding DNA: TGTGCCAGCAGCTTGGCCGGAGGGCGAGCCAAAAACATTCAGTACTTC. The encoded protein is CASSLAGGRAKNIQYF. Combining the CDR3 with reference TRBV5-4 and TRBJ2-4 gives the whole variable domain ETGVTQSPTHLIKTRGQQVTLRCSSQSGHNTVSWYQQALGQGPQFIFQYYREEENGRGNFPPRFSGLQFPNYSSELNVNALELDDSALYLCASSLAGGRAKNIQYFGAGTRLSVL.

This clonotype was observed a few times. V usage is TRBV6-6 and J usage is TRBJ2-1, with a possible D match to TRBD1 (5 bases). This CDR3 has 15 residues. Germline CDR1 and CDR2: MNHNY and SVGAGI (reference sequence). V gave up 3 bases and J gave up 6 bases, with 15 bases separating them. Here the CDR3 DNA reads TGTGCCAGCAGTTATTCGGCAGGGAAGGCCAATGAGCAGTTCTTC. Translation: CASSYSAGKANEQFF.

This clonotype was seen at least ten times. This chain links TRBV9 with TRBJ2-7; 12 nucleotides align to TRBD2. The ends lost 3 bases at V and 2 bases at J; junction bases unmatched: 6. The germline gives CDR1 SGDLS, CDR2 YYNGEE. The CDR3 sequence is 16 residues long. The CDR3 loop is CASSARLAGEPYEQYF. The CDR3 DNA reads as TGTGCCAGCAGCGCCAGACTAGCGGGAGAGCCCTACGAGCAGTACTTC.

This clonotype was detected only a few times. This sequence joins TRBV9 and TRBJ2-1; 9 bases align to TRBD2. Trimming cost V 1 base and J 4 bases; bases outside gene matches: 12. The CDR3 has 18 residues. CDR1 SGDLS and CDR2 YYNGEE come from the germline V gene. CDR3 protein: CASSVTSGLSGRYNEQFF. DNA for the CDR3: TGTGCCAGCAGCGTAACATCTGGTCTCAGCGGGAGGTACAATGAGCAGTTCTTC.

With regard to this clonotype: An end of the junction differs from the germline gene, which may be a read error. This chain connects TRBV7-8 to TRBJ2-2, with a possible D match to TRBD2 (5 bases). Germline assignment: CDR1 SGHVS and CDR2 FQNEAQ. The CDR3 extends over 15 amino acids. The CDR3: CASSFVRSYTGERFF. The CDR3 DNA reads as TGTGCCAGCAGCTTCGTCCGTAGTTACACCGGGGAGCGGTTTTTT.

This clonotype occurred a few times. The chain carries TRBV7-6 and TRBJ2-7, with D uncertain. This CDR3 region has 14 residues. The ends were cut back, 2 bases at V and 7 bases at J, with 15 bases in the middle. Germline V gives CDR1 SGHVS, CDR2 FNYEAQ. The CDR3: CASSLKGRPLEQYF. CDR3 nucleotide sequence: TGTGCCAGCAGCTTAAAGGGCCGTCCCCTGGAGCAGTACTTC.

This clonotype appeared a few times. CDR3: CASSRRGLAGDEQFF. The CDR3 bases are TGTGCCAGCAGTCGAAGAGGACTAGCGGGGGATGAGCAGTTCTTC. The chain has TRBV7-2 and TRBJ2-1; 13 bases line up with TRBD2. Germline values: CDR1 SGHTA, CDR2 FQGNSA. The V gene end was trimmed by 6 bases and the J gene end by 8 bases; junction bases not matched to a gene: 7. The CDR3 is 15 residues long.

This clonotype was picked up many times. The chain has TRBV9 and TRBJ2-7; D gene uncertain. CDR1 is SGDLS and CDR2 is YYNGEE in the germline V gene. CDR3 length: 13 residues. With 3 bases removed from V and 1 base from J, the gap between germline ends came to 8 bases. The CDR3 spells CASSAPSSYEQYF. CDR3 nucleotide sequence: TGTGCCAGCAGCGCCCCCAGTTCCTACGAGCAGTACTTC.

Written as DNA, the CDR3 is TGCAGTGCTAGGTACGGGATTTACGAGCAGTACTTC. The encoded protein is CSARYGIYEQYF. The V call is TRBV20-1, the J call TRBJ2-7; weak D call: TRBD2 (5 bases). This CDR3 has 12 residues. Germline CDR1 reads DFQATT; CDR2 reads SNEGSKA (reference sequence). Trimming shortened V by 3 bases and J by 4 bases, and 10 bases separated the two germline ends.

A word on this clonotype: A much larger clone lies a single base off, so this may be a read error. The genes are TRBV29-1 and TRBJ2-7, with 9 bases lining up with TRBD1. There are 13 residues in the CDR3. Losses at the gene ends were 7 bases for V and 0 bases for J; bases not matched to a gene: 4. CDR1 is SQVTM, CDR2 ANQGSEA, per germline. Here the CDR3 reads CSDRGPPSYEQYF. CDR3 bases: TGCAGCGACAGGGGGCCCCCCTCCTACGAGCAGTACTTC.

The chain is built from TRBV29-1 and TRBJ1-1; perhaps TRBD1 as D (5 bases). Germline-derived CDR1 and CDR2 are SQVTM and ANQGSEA. Between the trimmed V and J ends, which lost 7 bases and 0 bases, there was a span of 18 bases. CDR3 size: 15 residues. The CDR3 spells CSAEGPGLLNTEAFF. CDR3 bases: TGCAGCGCTGAGGGGCCAGGTCTATTGAACACTGAAGCTTTCTTT. The full variable domain, its missing parts supplied by reference TRBV29-1 and TRBJ1-1, is SAVISQKPSRDICQRGTSLTIQCQVDSQVTMMFWYRQQPGQSLTLIATANQGSEATYESGFVIDKFPISRPNLTFSTLTVSNMSPEDSSIYLCSAEGPGLLNTEAFFGQGTRLTVV.

This chain joins TRBV28 and TRBJ2-7, with 7 bases lining up with TRBD2. This CDR3 spans 15 amino acids. The germline CDR1 and CDR2 sequences are MDHEN and SYDVKM. With V trimmed by 6 bases and J by 3 bases, 11 bases remained unmatched. The CDR3 reads CASRALAAVFYEQYF. CDR3 coding DNA: TGTGCCAGCAGAGCCCTAGCGGCGGTTTTCTACGAGCAGTACTTC.

This clonotype was counted a few times. DNA of the CDR3: TGTGCCAGCAGTTCCCTCCCGGGACAGGGTAATGAGCAGTTCTTC. Translated, it gives CASSSLPGQGNEQFF. The genes are TRBV6-6 and TRBJ2-1; 9 bases match TRBD1. The CDR3 length is 15 residues. Germline V gene sequence: CDR1 MNHNY, CDR2 SVGAGI (reference sequence). V lost 4 bases to trimming and J lost 7 bases; unmatched junction nucleotides: 8.

This clonotype has a handful of counts. The chain links TRBV4-2 to TRBJ2-3; the match to TRBD1 covers 7 bases. V trimming: 2 bases; J trimming: 3 bases; junction bases outside the gene matches: 5. The germline V gene encodes CDR1 LGHNA and CDR2 YNFKEQ. The CDR3 consists of 15 residues. The CDR3 region has the DNA TGTGCCAGCAGCCAATCCGACAGGGATACAGATACGCAGTATTTT. It yields the protein CASSQSDRDTDTQYF.

The CDR3 nucleotides read TGCGCCAGCGGAGAGAGCGTAACCTCCTACGAGCAGTACTTC. Residues: CASGESVTSYEQYF. The V and J genes are TRBV5-1 and TRBJ2-4; D is unclear. The J call is uncertain, as TRBJ2-7 better fits the DNA end. Per the germline V gene, CDR1 is SGHRS and CDR2 is YFSETQ. The CDR3 loop spans 14 amino acids.

V and J are TRBV28 and TRBJ2-6; D unclear. Trimming pared 2 bases from V and 4 bases from J, leaving 9 bases between. From germline, CDR1 is MDHEN and CDR2 SYDVKM. The CDR3 sequence is 15 residues long. DNA for the CDR3: TGTGCCAGCAGTTTACTCTCAGCAGGGGCCAACGTCCTGACTTTC. Translation: CASSLLSAGANVLTF.

This clonotype has just one count. The rearrangement joins TRBV20-1 to TRBJ1-5, with 8 positions matching TRBD1. Germline lookup yields CDR1 DFQATT and CDR2 SNEGSKA (reference sequence). The CDR3 contains 16 residues. The V segment lost 5 bases and the J segment 9 bases; nucleotides outside the gene matches: 18. The CDR3 DNA is TGCAGTGCTGGCACATCAGGGGGCGGAGGTAGTCGGCCCCAGCATTTT. It specifies CSAGTSGGGGSRPQHF.

In DNA, the CDR3 is TGTGCCAGCAGCTTAAGGAGGGGAGAAGAGACCCAGTACTTC. This codes for CASSLRRGEETQYF. V gene TRBV13 combines with J gene TRBJ2-5; maybe TRBD2 (6 bases). CDR3 length equals 14 residues. V was pared by 2 bases and J by 3 bases, with 10 bases between. CDR1 PRHDT and CDR2 FYEKMQ come from the germline V gene (reference sequence).

This clonotype was seen a few times. The V gene is TRBV27, the J gene TRBJ2-7; possible D gene TRBD1, 6 bases. Germline assignment: CDR1 MNHEY and CDR2 SMNVEV (reference sequence). The CDR3 spans 13 residues. V lost 6 bases, J lost 3 bases, and 12 bases lay in between. Here the CDR3 reads CASSRTVGYEQYF. The DNA for the CDR3 is TGTGCCAGCAGCCGGACAGTCGGCTACGAGCAGTACTTC.

The J gene is TRBJ1-4, the V gene TRBV20-1; no firm D call. The V gene's germline CDR1 is DFQATT and CDR2 SNEGSKA (reference sequence). V lost 3 bases and J lost 5, with 10 bases in between. This CDR3 is built from 13 residues. CDR3 in amino acids: CSASNGRNEKLFF. In nucleotides, the CDR3 is TGCAGTGCTAGTAACGGGAGGAATGAAAAACTGTTTTTT.

The sample holds a few counts of this clonotype. CDR3 sequence reads: CASSLFASGSANNEQFF. As DNA, the CDR3 is TGCGCCAGCAGCTTGTTCGCTAGCGGGAGTGCAAACAATGAGCAGTTCTTC. V and J are TRBV5-1 and TRBJ2-1, with 10 bases that match TRBD2. The length of the CDR3 is 17 residues. Per germline, CDR1 SGHRS and CDR2 YFSETQ. V gave up 1 base and J gave up 5 bases; unmatched junction bases: 9.

The V call is TRBV19, the J call TRBJ2-7; the D gene is possibly TRBD2 (5 bases). The CDR3 length is 11 residues. Trimming took 6 bases from V and 5 from J, leaving 8 bases between them. Germline V gene sequence: CDR1 LNHDA, CDR2 SQIVND (reference sequence). Here the CDR3 reads CASRGSDEQYF. The CDR3 DNA reads as TGTGCCAGTAGAGGTAGCGACGAGCAGTACTTC.

This clonotype appeared a few times. V gene TRBV28 combines with J gene TRBJ2-5; 15 bases match TRBD2. V lost 6 bases, J lost 5 bases, and 22 bases stayed unmatched. Germline V gene sequence: CDR1 MDHEN, CDR2 SYDVKM. The CDR3 spans 21 residues. CDR3 sequence: CASRLISTKGLAGGPRETQYF. The CDR3 nucleotides are TGTGCCAGCAGACTCATTTCCACGAAAGGACTAGCGGGAGGGCCAAGGGAGACCCAGTACTTC.

A few counts support this clonotype. CDR3 coding DNA: TGCAGCGCCATGGGTGATACGGATGGCTACACCTTC. It encodes CSAMGDTDGYTF. This chain joins TRBV29-1 and TRBJ1-2; no definite D call. This CDR3 spans 12 amino acids. From germline, CDR1 is SQVTM and CDR2 ANQGSEA. Trimming took off 7 bases at V and 6 bases at J, with 15 bases between the two ends.

The chain employs TRBV7-3 and TRBJ2-7; a possible D gene is TRBD1 (6 bases). Trimming took 7 bases from V and 3 from J, leaving 34 bases between them. The germline CDR1 and CDR2 sequences are SGHTA and FQGTGA. The CDR3 length is 20 residues. The CDR3 is CASIPNNRGIFPWTDYEQYF. The CDR3 coding sequence is TGTGCCAGCATTCCGAATAATAGGGGGATCTTCCCCTGGACAGACTACGAGCAGTACTTC.